This TCR beta chain was found in a study of CD8 T cells in ankylosing spondylitis. Study observations and caveats: Existing reports had already noted some motif variants in reactive arthritis synovial fluid and blood. Reports say disease-linked clones showed up significantly more in matched ankylosing spondylitis synovial fluid. Ankylosing spondylitis blood appeared to carry a characteristic TCR beta motif of roughly eight highly homologous variants.

A note on this clonotype: Its antigen is currently unknown.

This CDR3 has 16 residues. Germline V CDR1 and CDR2: LGHNA, YSLEER. The ends were cut back, 2 bases at V and 1 base at J, with 12 bases in the middle. Quantitative barcoded 5'-RACE was used to prepare TCR beta libraries. TCRdb re-analysed the 5' RACE reads in MiXCR, keeping a single row per CDR3 protein. Seen here are over 700,000 distinct CDR3 sequences, 15% to 20% observed once, and the top ten hold over 15%. The receptor comes from a male donor with ankylosing spondylitis. This chain uses TRBV4-3 with TRBJ2-1, with D tentatively TRBD2 (5 bases). Sequencing was done on a sample of blood, either unsorted or a sorted T cell fraction (not recorded which). The CDR3 sequence: CASSQHLEGSYNEQFF. The DNA for the CDR3 is TGCGCCAGCAGCCAACACCTAGAGGGATCCTACAATGAGCAGTTCTTC.